The rows below give T cell receptor beta chains drawn from one sample of a study of CD8+ T cells in alopecia areata. Libraries were prepared by immunoSEQ multiplex PCR; TCRdb keeps only in-frame clonotypes and omits some of them. The sample gives 200,000 to 250,000 clones, approximately 45% of which show up once; 2% to 3% is in the top ten. Here the sequenced sample was CD4+ T cells sorted from blood, taken between weeks 36 and 40, from a patient treated with tofacitinib. These receptors were taken from a human donor with alopecia areata. The CDR3 runs from the conserved cysteine through the conserved F or W. Some rows mark clone size as missing; the rest say once, few, many or name a class of expanded clone.

clone_size: NA; v_call: TRBV28; j_call: TRBJ2-3; cdr3_aa: CASGSGRGGSLTDTQYF
clone_size: NA; v_call: TRBV29-1; j_call: TRBJ2-7; cdr3_aa: CSVTDSYSYEQYF
clone_size: NA; v_call: TRBV28; j_call: TRBJ2-7; cdr3_aa: CASSLMGKGAYEQYF
clone_size: NA; v_call: TRBV28; j_call: TRBJ2-7; cdr3_aa: CASSLMGSYEQYF
clone_size: few; v_call: TRBV27; j_call: TRBJ2-7; cdr3_aa: CASHSSYEQYF
clone_size: NA; v_call: TRBV15; j_call: TRBJ2-5; cdr3_aa: CATSPPKATQYF
clone_size: once; v_call: TRBV2; j_call: TRBJ2-1; cdr3_aa: CASSESRIYNEQFF
clone_size: NA; v_call: TRBV5-1; j_call: TRBJ2-7; cdr3_aa: CASSLDRRLYEQYF
clone_size: few; v_call: TRBV10-2; j_call: TRBJ2-3; cdr3_aa: CASMERERSLDTQYF
clone_size: NA; v_call: TRBV20-1; j_call: TRBJ1-5; cdr3_aa: CSASGDQPQHF
clone_size: many; v_call: TRBV27; j_call: TRBJ1-2; cdr3_aa: CASSARTGNGYTF
clone_size: NA; v_call: TRBV5-1; j_call: TRBJ2-1; cdr3_aa: CASSIQTSSYNEQFF
clone_size: once; v_call: TRBV9; j_call: TRBJ2-3; cdr3_aa: CASSPGLDTQYF
clone_size: few; v_call: TRBV9; j_call: TRBJ1-2; cdr3_aa: CASTEDSTRHGYTF
clone_size: NA; v_call: TRBV29-1; j_call: TRBJ2-1; cdr3_aa: CSVGASGYNEQFF
clone_size: few; v_call: TRBV7-2; j_call: TRBJ2-7; cdr3_aa: CATSTGQTPTKQYF
clone_size: NA; v_call: TRBV5-4; j_call: TRBJ2-5; cdr3_aa: CASGIGLAETQYF
clone_size: few; v_call: TRBV5-1; j_call: TRBJ2-7; cdr3_aa: CASSFLDRTYEQYF
clone_size: NA; v_call: TRBV5-1; j_call: TRBJ2-3; cdr3_aa: CASSGGPTDTQYF
clone_size: NA; v_call: TRBV2; j_call: TRBJ1-1; cdr3_aa: CASLRATEAFF
clone_size: NA; v_call: TRBV5-1; j_call: TRBJ2-7; cdr3_aa: CASSLSLTGGIGEQYF
clone_size: NA; v_call: TRBV7-2; j_call: TRBJ2-5; cdr3_aa: CASSLSRETQYF
clone_size: NA; v_call: TRBV6-5; j_call: TRBJ1-5; cdr3_aa: CASSLGRYSNQPQHF
clone_size: few; v_call: TRBV18; j_call: TRBJ2-1; cdr3_aa: CASSPPLSSNEQFF
clone_size: NA; v_call: TRBV7-9; j_call: TRBJ2-1; cdr3_aa: CASSPLVFHEQFF
clone_size: NA; v_call: TRBV4-2; j_call: TRBJ1-2; cdr3_aa: CASSQEGGAGRYGYTF
clone_size: NA; v_call: TRBV10-3; j_call: TRBJ2-5; cdr3_aa: CAIGTRQGETQYF
clone_size: once; v_call: TRBV15; j_call: TRBJ2-3; cdr3_aa: CATSRRTETTDTQYF
clone_size: NA; v_call: TRBV9; j_call: TRBJ2-5; cdr3_aa: CASSVDEGETQYF
clone_size: NA; v_call: TRBV4-3; j_call: TRBJ2-3; cdr3_aa: CASSQDLTDTQYF
clone_size: NA; v_call: TRBV7-2; j_call: TRBJ1-2; cdr3_aa: CASSLYRDANYGYTF
clone_size: NA; v_call: TRBV5-1; j_call: TRBJ2-7; cdr3_aa: CASSFTGTGGTYEQYF
clone_size: NA; v_call: TRBV6-5; j_call: TRBJ2-2; cdr3_aa: CASSYSRGRNTGELFF
clone_size: NA; v_call: TRBV18; j_call: TRBJ1-5; cdr3_aa: CASSRTGERQPQHF
clone_size: NA; v_call: TRBV4-3; j_call: TRBJ2-7; cdr3_aa: CASSQDGKGTVYEQYF
clone_size: few; v_call: TRBV29-1; j_call: TRBJ2-5; cdr3_aa: CSVSPRLATQETQYF
clone_size: few; v_call: TRBV29-1; j_call: TRBJ2-3; cdr3_aa: CSVATSILDTQYF
clone_size: NA; v_call: TRBV6-1; j_call: TRBJ1-5; cdr3_aa: CASSEVWETQPQHF
clone_size: NA; v_call: TRBV19; j_call: TRBJ2-1; cdr3_aa: CASRPGTSGRVRSYNEQFF
clone_size: NA; v_call: TRBV7-2; j_call: TRBJ2-7; cdr3_aa: CASSTFPGYEQYF
clone_size: NA; v_call: TRBV27; j_call: TRBJ2-4; cdr3_aa: CASSLWDHRGIQYF
clone_size: NA; v_call: TRBV27; j_call: TRBJ2-1; cdr3_aa: CASALTHGEQFF
clone_size: few; v_call: TRBV27; j_call: TRBJ1-2; cdr3_aa: CASSFRGSGYTF
clone_size: NA; v_call: TRBV29-1; j_call: TRBJ2-1; cdr3_aa: CSVDRAQISSYNGQFF
clone_size: NA; v_call: TRBV7-2; j_call: TRBJ2-3; cdr3_aa: CASSYGPGADTQYF
clone_size: NA; v_call: TRBV5-1; j_call: TRBJ1-2; cdr3_aa: CASSLVLGSGYGYTF
clone_size: few; v_call: TRBV7-9; j_call: TRBJ1-2; cdr3_aa: CASREGAGYGYTF
clone_size: few; v_call: TRBV7-2; j_call: TRBJ1-1; cdr3_aa: CASSLAPWNTEAFF
clone_size: NA; v_call: TRBV7-2; j_call: TRBJ2-5; cdr3_aa: CASSSMILTTQETQYF
clone_size: NA; v_call: TRBV2; j_call: TRBJ2-6; cdr3_aa: CASSNSGANVLTF
clone_size: many; v_call: TRBV30; j_call: TRBJ1-1; cdr3_aa: CALKIHKETEAFF
clone_size: few; v_call: TRBV30; j_call: TRBJ2-1; cdr3_aa: CAWSPAHSPEQFF
clone_size: NA; v_call: TRBV5-4; j_call: TRBJ2-7; cdr3_aa: CASSLAATRRDEQYF
clone_size: many; v_call: TRBV13; j_call: TRBJ1-2; cdr3_aa: CASSLDRGLSYGYTF
clone_size: few; v_call: TRBV5-1; j_call: TRBJ2-5; cdr3_aa: CASSLVGSGRGETQYF
clone_size: few; v_call: TRBV15; j_call: TRBJ1-5; cdr3_aa: CATSRGRMNQPQHF